The clone carrying this T cell receptor beta chain was observed once. Its antigen is not identified. Before being chosen for sequencing, patients had shown CD8+CD57+ cell expansion by flow cytometry. Patients had received no therapy at the time of blood sampling. This entry belongs to a study of CD8+CD57+ T cells in acquired aplastic anemia. Study context: Sorted CD4+ and CD8+ cells yielded around 3 ug of DNA on average. Study-level points and caveats: Both patients and controls carried the same twenty-nine CD8+ CDR3 sequences. For CD8+ Simpson's diversity, patients and controls showed no significant difference.

Profiles of TCR beta VDJ and CDR3 were generated from a genomic DNA template. A single record per CDR3 protein comes from TCRdb applying MiXCR to the reads. The table records some 150,000 distinct CDR3 sequences, 65% to 75% of them present only once. Trimming at V came to 10 bases and at J to 0 bases, leaving 7 bases not matched to a gene. Per germline, CDR1 ENHRY and CDR2 SYGVKD. CDR3 length equals 14 residues. The rearrangement links TRBV10-3 to TRBJ2-7; TRBD1 agrees at 9 bases. The specimen sequenced was sorted CD4+, CD8+, or CD8+CD57+ T cells (not recorded which) from PBMCs. The receptor comes from a human donor with aplastic anemia. Here the CDR3 reads CATSGTGSSYEQYF. Here the CDR3 DNA reads TGTGCCACCTCCGGGACAGGGAGCTCCTACGAGCAGTACTTC.